This T cell receptor (beta chain) was sequenced for a study of CD8 T cells in ankylosing spondylitis. Overall study results and limits: Characteristic of ankylosing spondylitis blood, it appeared, was a TCR beta motif comprising fewer than 10 highly homologous variants.

The CDR3 is made up of 14 amino acids. Between the trimmed V and J ends, which lost 2 bases and 6 bases, there was a span of 14 bases. Germline V gene lookup returns CDR1 SGHRS and CDR2 YFSETQ. Regarding this clonotype: Its antigen is currently unknown.

TCRdb called the 5' RACE reads again in MiXCR, with one record for every CDR3 protein. This table has around 390,000 distinct CDR3 sequences, approximately 20% appearing once. The sample taken for sequencing was blood, either unsorted or a sorted T cell fraction (not recorded which). This chain uses TRBV5-1 with TRBJ2-5; unclear D gene. This clonotype was obtained from a male donor with ankylosing spondylitis. DNA of the CDR3: TGCGCCAGCAGCTTCCAGGACGTAATGCAGACCCAGTACTTC. It translates to CASSFQDVMQTQYF. The whole variable domain, remainder taken from reference TRBV5-1 and TRBJ2-5, is KAGVTQTPRYLIKTRGQQVTLSCSPISGHRSVSWYQQTPGQGLQFLFEYFSETQRNKGNFPGRFSGRQFSNSRSEMNVSTLELGDSALYLCASSFQDVMQTQYFGPGTRLLVL.